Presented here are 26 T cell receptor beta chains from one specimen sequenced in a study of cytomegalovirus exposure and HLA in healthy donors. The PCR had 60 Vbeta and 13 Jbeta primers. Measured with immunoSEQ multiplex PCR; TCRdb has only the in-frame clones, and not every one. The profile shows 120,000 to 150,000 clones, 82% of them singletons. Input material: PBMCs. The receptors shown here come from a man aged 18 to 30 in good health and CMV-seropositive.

In nucleotides, the CDR3 is TGCGCCAGCAGTGAGTCGGAGAAGAATCAGCCCCAGCATTTT. Protein: CASSESEKNQPQHF. V usage is TRBV10-2 and J usage is TRBJ1-5, with unresolved D. Germline CDR1 is WSHSY and CDR2 is SAAADI. The ends were cut back, 0 bases at V and 4 bases at J, with 7 bases in the middle. The CDR3 length is 14 residues.

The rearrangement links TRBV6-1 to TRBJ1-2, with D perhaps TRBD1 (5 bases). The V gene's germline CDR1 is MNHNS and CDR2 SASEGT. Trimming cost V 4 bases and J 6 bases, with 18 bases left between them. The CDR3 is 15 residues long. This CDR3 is CASSGGREGLDGYTF. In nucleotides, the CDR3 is TGTGCCAGCAGTGGGGGGAGGGAGGGATTGGATGGCTACACCTTC.

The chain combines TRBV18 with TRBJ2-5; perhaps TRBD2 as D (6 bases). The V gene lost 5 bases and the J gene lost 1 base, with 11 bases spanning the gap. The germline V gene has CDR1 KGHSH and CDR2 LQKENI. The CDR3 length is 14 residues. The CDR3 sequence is CASSVQEGQETQYF. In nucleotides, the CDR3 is TGTGCCAGCTCAGTGCAGGAGGGCCAAGAGACCCAGTACTTC.

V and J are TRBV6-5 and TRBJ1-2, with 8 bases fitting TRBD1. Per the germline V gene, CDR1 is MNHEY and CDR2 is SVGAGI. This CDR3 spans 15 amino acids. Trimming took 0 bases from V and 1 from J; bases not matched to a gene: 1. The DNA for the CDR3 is TGTGCCAGCAGTTACTCGACAGGGGTTAACTATGGCTACACCTTC. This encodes CASSYSTGVNYGYTF.

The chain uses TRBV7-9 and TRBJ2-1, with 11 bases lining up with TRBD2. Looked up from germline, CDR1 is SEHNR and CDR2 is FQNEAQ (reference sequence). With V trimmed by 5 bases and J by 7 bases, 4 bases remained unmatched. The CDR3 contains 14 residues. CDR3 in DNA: TGTGCCAGCAGCCTACTAGCGGGAGTAAATGAGCAGTTCTTC. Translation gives CASSLLAGVNEQFF.

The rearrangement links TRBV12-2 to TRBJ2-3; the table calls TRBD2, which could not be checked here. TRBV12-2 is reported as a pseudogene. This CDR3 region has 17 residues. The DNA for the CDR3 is TGTGCAAGTCGCTTAGGCCACACTAGTACCTACACAGATACGCAGTATTTT. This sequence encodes CASRLGHTSTYTDTQYF.

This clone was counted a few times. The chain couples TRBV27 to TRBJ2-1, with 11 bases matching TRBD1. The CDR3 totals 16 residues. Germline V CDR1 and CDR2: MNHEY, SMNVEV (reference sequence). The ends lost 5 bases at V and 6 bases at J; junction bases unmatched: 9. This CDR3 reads CASSRLGTGGSNEQFF. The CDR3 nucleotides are TGTGCCAGCAGTCGATTGGGGACAGGGGGTTCCAATGAGCAGTTCTTC.

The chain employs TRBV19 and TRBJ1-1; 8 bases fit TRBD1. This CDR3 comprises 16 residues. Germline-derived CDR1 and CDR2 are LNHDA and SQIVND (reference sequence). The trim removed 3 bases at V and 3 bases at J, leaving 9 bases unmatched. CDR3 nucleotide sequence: TGTGCCAGTAGTATTTGGGCAGGGGGCGCGGACACTGAAGCTTTCTTT. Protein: CASSIWAGGADTEAFF.

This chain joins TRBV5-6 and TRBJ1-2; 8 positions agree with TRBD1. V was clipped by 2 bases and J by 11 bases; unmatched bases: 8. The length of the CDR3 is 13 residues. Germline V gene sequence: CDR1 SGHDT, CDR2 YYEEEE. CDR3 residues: CASSFGRGRSYTF. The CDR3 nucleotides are TGTGCCAGCAGCTTCGGCAGGGGGCGGTCTTACACCTTC.

CDR3 sequence reads: CASSQVIKIVGTSSFYEQYF. CDR3 DNA: TGTGCCAGCAGCCAAGTTATAAAGATAGTAGGGACTAGCAGCTTCTACGAGCAGTACTTC. The chain uses TRBV4-2 and TRBJ2-7, with TRBD2 identical over 9 bases. CDR3 length equals 20 residues. In germline, CDR1 is LGHNA, CDR2 YNFKEQ. The junction had 19 bases not matched to a gene; V was cut back by 1 base and J by 3 bases.

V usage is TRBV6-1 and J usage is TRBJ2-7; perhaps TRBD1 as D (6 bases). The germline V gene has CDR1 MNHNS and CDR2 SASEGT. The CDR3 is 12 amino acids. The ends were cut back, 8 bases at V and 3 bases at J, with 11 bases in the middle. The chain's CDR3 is CASGTPFYEQYF. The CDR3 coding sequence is TGTGCCAGCGGGACACCTTTCTACGAGCAGTACTTC.

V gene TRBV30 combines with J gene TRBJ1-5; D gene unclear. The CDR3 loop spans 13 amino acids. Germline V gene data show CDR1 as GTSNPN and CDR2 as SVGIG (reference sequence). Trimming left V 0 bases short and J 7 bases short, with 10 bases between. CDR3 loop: CAWSVWAGQPQHF. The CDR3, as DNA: TGTGCCTGGAGTGTATGGGCCGGACAGCCCCAGCATTTT.

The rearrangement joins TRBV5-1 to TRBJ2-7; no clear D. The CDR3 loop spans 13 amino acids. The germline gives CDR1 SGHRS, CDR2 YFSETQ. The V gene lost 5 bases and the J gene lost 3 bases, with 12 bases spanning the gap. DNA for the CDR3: TGCGCCAGCAGGGGCTACAAAGACTACGAGCAGTACTTC. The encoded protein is CASRGYKDYEQYF.

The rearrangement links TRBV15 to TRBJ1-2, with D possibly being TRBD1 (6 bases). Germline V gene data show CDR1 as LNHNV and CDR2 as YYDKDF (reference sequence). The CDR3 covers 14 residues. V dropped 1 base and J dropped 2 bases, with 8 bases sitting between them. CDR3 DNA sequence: TGTGCCACCAGCAGAGTAACAGGGAACTATGGCTACACCTTC. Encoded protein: CATSRVTGNYGYTF.

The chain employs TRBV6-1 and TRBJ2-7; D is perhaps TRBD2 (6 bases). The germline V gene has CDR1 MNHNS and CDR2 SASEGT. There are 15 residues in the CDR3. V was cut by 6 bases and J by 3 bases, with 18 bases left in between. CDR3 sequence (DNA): TGTGCCAGCAGCGCCCCCAGGAGGGGCAACTACGAGCAGTACTTC. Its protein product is CASSAPRRGNYEQYF.

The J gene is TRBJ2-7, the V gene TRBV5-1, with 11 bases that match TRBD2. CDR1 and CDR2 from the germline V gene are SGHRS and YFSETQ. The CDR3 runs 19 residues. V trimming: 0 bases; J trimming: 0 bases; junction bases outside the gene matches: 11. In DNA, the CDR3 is TGCGCCAGCAGCTTGGATGCCCGGACTAGCGGGTCGAGCTCCTACGAGCAGTACTTC. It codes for CASSLDARTSGSSSYEQYF.

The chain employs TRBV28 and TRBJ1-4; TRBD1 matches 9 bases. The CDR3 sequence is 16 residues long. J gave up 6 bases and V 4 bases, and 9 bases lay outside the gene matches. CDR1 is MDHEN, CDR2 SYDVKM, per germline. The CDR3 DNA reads TGTGCCAGCAGTTGGCCGGACAGGGGAGCGGATGAAAAACTGTTTTTT. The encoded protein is CASSWPDRGADEKLFF.

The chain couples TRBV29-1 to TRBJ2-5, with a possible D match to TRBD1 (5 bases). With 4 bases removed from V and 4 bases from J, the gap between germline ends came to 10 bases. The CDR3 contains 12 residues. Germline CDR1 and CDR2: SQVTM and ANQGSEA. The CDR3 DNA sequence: TGCAGCGTTGTTCGCCAGGGAGAGACCCAGTACTTC. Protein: CSVVRQGETQYF.

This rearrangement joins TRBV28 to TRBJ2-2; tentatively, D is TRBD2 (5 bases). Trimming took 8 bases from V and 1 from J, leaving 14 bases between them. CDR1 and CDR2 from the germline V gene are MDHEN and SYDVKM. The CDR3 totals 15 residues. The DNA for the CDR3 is TGTGCCAGCCGCGGCACGGGAAGGAACACCGGGGAGCTGTTTTTT. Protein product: CASRGTGRNTGELFF.

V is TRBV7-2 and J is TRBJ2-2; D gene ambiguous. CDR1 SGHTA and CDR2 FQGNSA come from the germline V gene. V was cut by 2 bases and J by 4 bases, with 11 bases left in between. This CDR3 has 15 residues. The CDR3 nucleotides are TGTGCCAGCAGCTTAAGTCTCGCGGCCACCGGGGAGCTGTTTTTT. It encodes CASSLSLAATGELFF.

CDR3 residues: CASSWGQGFTGELFF. DNA of the CDR3: TGTGCCAGCAGTTGGGGACAGGGGTTCACCGGGGAGCTGTTTTTT. The V and J genes are TRBV5-8 and TRBJ2-2; 10 nucleotides align to TRBD1. CDR1 is SGHTS, CDR2 YDEGEE, per germline. Trimming took 5 bases from V and 4 from J; bases not matched to a gene: 5. CDR3 length equals 15 residues.

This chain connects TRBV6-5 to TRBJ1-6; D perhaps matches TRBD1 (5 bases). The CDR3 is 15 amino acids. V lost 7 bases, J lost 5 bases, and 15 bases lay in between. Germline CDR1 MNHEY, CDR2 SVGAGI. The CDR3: CASNPDSFNNSPLHF. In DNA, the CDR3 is TGTGCCAGCAACCCAGACAGTTTCAATAATTCACCCCTCCACTTT.

CDR3 loop: CASMGLAVQETQYF. Here the CDR3 DNA reads TGTGCCAGCATGGGACTAGCGGTGCAAGAGACCCAGTACTTC. The chain carries TRBV28 and TRBJ2-5; TRBD2 agrees at 11 bases. V shed 7 bases and J 2 bases; nucleotides not matched to a gene: 3. Looked up from germline, CDR1 is MDHEN and CDR2 is SYDVKM. The CDR3 is 14 amino acids. Looking up the rest from reference TRBV28 and TRBJ2-5 gives the full variable domain: DVKVTQSSRYLVKRTGEKVFLECVQDMDHENMFWYRQDPGLGLRLIYFSYDVKMKEKGDIPEGYSVSREKKERFSLILESASTNQTSMYLCASMGLAVQETQYFGPGTRLLVL.

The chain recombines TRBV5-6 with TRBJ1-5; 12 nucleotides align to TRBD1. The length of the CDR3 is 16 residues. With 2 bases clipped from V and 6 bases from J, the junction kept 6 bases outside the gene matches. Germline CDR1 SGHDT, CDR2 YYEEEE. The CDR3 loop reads CASSFGGTGGFQPQHF. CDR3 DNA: TGTGCCAGCAGCTTTGGGGGGACAGGGGGCTTTCAGCCCCAGCATTTT.

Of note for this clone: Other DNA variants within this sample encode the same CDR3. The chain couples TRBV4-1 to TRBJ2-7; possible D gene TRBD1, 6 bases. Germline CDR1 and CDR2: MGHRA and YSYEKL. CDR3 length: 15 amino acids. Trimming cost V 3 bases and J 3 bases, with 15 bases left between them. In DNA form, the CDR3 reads TGCGCCAGCAGCCAGGAAAACAGGGTAAACTACGAGCAGTACTTC. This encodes CASSQENRVNYEQYF.

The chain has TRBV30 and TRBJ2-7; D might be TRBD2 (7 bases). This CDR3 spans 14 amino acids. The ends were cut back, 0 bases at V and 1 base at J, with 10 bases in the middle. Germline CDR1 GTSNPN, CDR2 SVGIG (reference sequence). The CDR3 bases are TGTGCCTGGAGTGTAGGGGGGGTATCCTACGAGCAGTACTTC. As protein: CAWSVGGVSYEQYF.